Following are 28 T cell receptor beta chains from one sample sequenced in a study of blood T cell repertoires in COVID-19. Profiling relied on immunoSEQ multiplex PCR, and the TCRdb table lists in-frame clones only, not all of them. The sample records about 93,000 clones, around 90% being singletons. The material sequenced was peripheral blood. These receptor sequences come from a man between 60 and 75 years old with COVID-19, enrolled during active disease.

V gene TRBV19 combines with J gene TRBJ2-7; 10 bases fit TRBD2. The ends lost 6 bases at V and 3 bases at J; junction bases unmatched: 8. Germline V CDR1 and CDR2: LNHDA, SQIVND (reference sequence). This CDR3 is built from 15 residues. CDR3 amino acids: CASSLGLARFYEQYF. CDR3 coding DNA: TGTGCCAGTAGCCTGGGACTAGCGCGATTCTACGAGCAGTACTTC.

This sequence joins TRBV9 and TRBJ2-7, with D possibly TRBD1 on 7 matching bases. Between the trimmed V and J ends, which lost 0 bases and 0 bases, there was a span of 10 bases. Germline V gene sequence: CDR1 SGDLS, CDR2 YYNGEE. The CDR3 contains 15 residues. The CDR3 DNA reads as TGTGCCAGCAGCGTAGGGAGGGGGCCCTCCTACGAGCAGTACTTC. It yields the protein CASSVGRGPSYEQYF.

The sample holds one count of this clone. V is TRBV28 and J is TRBJ1-2, with TRBD1 matching 10 bases. This CDR3 has 15 amino acids. Germline CDR1 is MDHEN and CDR2 is SYDVKM. With V trimmed by 4 bases and J by 2 bases, 4 bases remained unmatched. CDR3 sequence: CASSSSGQGNYGYTF. The CDR3, as DNA: TGTGCCAGCAGTTCGTCGGGACAGGGGAACTATGGCTACACCTTC.

The genes are TRBV5-4 and TRBJ1-1, with TRBD1 identical over 8 bases. V shed 4 bases and J 4 bases; nucleotides not matched to a gene: 9. Germline CDR1 and CDR2: SGHNT and YYREEE (reference sequence). The CDR3 covers 15 residues. CDR3 DNA: TGTGCCAGCAGCACGGTCACAGGGGGGATCACTGAAGCTTTCTTT. Protein: CASSTVTGGITEAFF.

This chain links TRBV6-5 with TRBJ1-5, with a possible D match to TRBD1 (6 bases). CDR1 MNHEY and CDR2 SVGAGI come from the germline V gene. V was shortened by 5 bases and J by 15 bases, with 26 bases between the two germline ends. The CDR3 has 15 residues. CDR3 DNA: TGTGCCAGCAGTCGGGGGGGGGACATGAGGGCCCTTTGGCATTTT. It codes for CASSRGGDMRALWHF.

V is TRBV5-1 and J is TRBJ1-1, with D unclear. Trimming took 0 bases from V and 1 from J, leaving 7 bases between them. CDR1 and CDR2 (germline): SGHRS, YFSETQ. The CDR3 is 14 residues long. DNA of the CDR3: TGCGCCAGCAGCTTGGTACTAGAGAACACTGAAGCTTTCTTT. Amino acids: CASSLVLENTEAFF.

This chain connects TRBV7-2 to TRBJ1-3; perhaps TRBD1 as D (6 bases). From germline, CDR1 is SGHTA and CDR2 FQGNSA. The V end lost 5 bases, the J end lost 3 bases, and 14 bases lay between the germline ends. CDR3 length equals 15 residues. The CDR3, as DNA: TGTGCCAGCAGCCCACAGGGAGGGGGTGGAAACACCATATATTTT. It yields the protein CASSPQGGGGNTIYF.

The chain recombines TRBV28 with TRBJ1-5; no definite D call. This CDR3 is built from 12 residues. Germline CDR1 is MDHEN and CDR2 is SYDVKM. The V end was cut by 1 base, the J end by 5 bases, with 3 bases between. The CDR3 here is CASSLSDQPQHF. CDR3 nucleotides: TGTGCCAGCAGTTTATCGGATCAGCCCCAGCATTTT.

This sequence joins TRBV6-2 or TRBV6-3 and TRBJ2-7, with D tentatively TRBD2 (6 bases). The germline gives CDR1 MNHEY, CDR2 SVGEGT. This CDR3 is 14 amino acids long. Trimming pared 2 bases from V and 4 bases from J, leaving 12 bases between. The chain's CDR3 is CASSYAGLPYEQYF. The DNA of the CDR3 is TGTGCCAGCAGTTACGCGGGACTGCCTTACGAGCAGTACTTC.

This clone was detected a few times. This chain uses TRBV3-1 (or the pseudogene TRBV3-2) with TRBJ1-3; weak D call: TRBD1 (5 bases). CDR3 length: 16 amino acids. In germline, CDR1 is LGHDT, CDR2 YNNKEL (reference sequence). Trimming pared 4 bases from V and 5 bases from J, leaving 18 bases between. DNA for the CDR3: TGTGCCAGCAGCCCTGATCGGGGGGAATACCGAAACACCATATATTTT. Residues: CASSPDRGEYRNTIYF.

The V and J genes are TRBV4-1 and TRBJ2-5; D is possibly TRBD1 (6 bases). This CDR3 comprises 17 residues. Trimming shortened V by 3 bases and J by 6 bases, and 23 bases separated the two germline ends. Germline CDR1 MGHRA, CDR2 YSYEKL. CDR3 amino acids: CASSHRHGRGEQKTQYF. DNA for the CDR3: TGCGCCAGCAGCCACCGCCATGGCAGGGGAGAACAAAAGACCCAGTACTTC.

The chain couples TRBV12-3 or TRBV12-4 to TRBJ1-1; possible D gene TRBD1, 6 bases. With 10 bases removed from V and 7 bases from J, the gap between germline ends came to 10 bases. CDR3 size: 10 residues. CDR3 nucleotides: TGTGCCACCCCGACAGGTGAAGCTTTCTTT. Translating it yields CATPTGEAFF.

The gene calls are TRBV6-5 and TRBJ1-1; the match to TRBD1 covers 7 bases. The CDR3 is 13 amino acids. Germline V CDR1 and CDR2: MNHEY, SVGAGI. V shed 6 bases and J 4 bases; nucleotides not matched to a gene: 5. The chain's CDR3 is CASRTGWTTEAFF. In nucleotides, the CDR3 is TGTGCCAGCAGGACAGGGTGGACCACTGAAGCTTTCTTT.

This chain uses TRBV10-3 with TRBJ1-2; D perhaps matches TRBD1 (5 bases). Deletions cut 7 bases from V and 3 bases from J, with 9 bases between. Looked up from germline, CDR1 is ENHRY and CDR2 is SYGVKD. The length of the CDR3 is 12 residues. The CDR3 spells CAITTAHYGYTF. CDR3 bases: TGTGCCATCACGACAGCCCACTATGGCTACACCTTC.

This clone was detected a few times. CDR3 sequence: CASSQTGAGELFF. CDR3 DNA sequence: TGTGCCAGCAGCCAAACGGGTGCCGGGGAGCTGTTTTTT. V usage is TRBV3-1 (or the pseudogene TRBV3-2) and J usage is TRBJ2-2; no reliable D call. The CDR3 is 13 amino acids. V lost 2 bases, J lost 6 bases, and 7 bases lay in between. From germline, CDR1 is LGHDT and CDR2 YNNKEL (reference sequence).

This chain joins TRBV4-2 and TRBJ1-6; D uncertain. Trimming removed 4 bases at V and 7 bases at J, with 11 bases between. Germline V gives CDR1 LGHNA, CDR2 YNFKEQ. This CDR3 has 14 amino acids. The CDR3 DNA sequence: TGTGCCAGCAGCCGGGGAGGGAACAATTCACCCCTCCACTTT. It is translated as CASSRGGNNSPLHF.

This clone showed up just a few times. The chain combines TRBV25-1 with TRBJ2-3, with D possibly being TRBD1 (6 bases). The V end lost 9 bases, the J end lost 2 bases, and 12 bases lay between the germline ends. The length of the CDR3 is 13 residues. CDR1 and CDR2 from the germline V gene are MGHDK and SYGVNS. The chain's CDR3 is CASQLGATDTQYF. The CDR3 DNA reads TGTGCCAGTCAGTTGGGGGCCACAGATACGCAGTATTTT.

The chain has TRBV7-2 and TRBJ1-1; perhaps TRBD1 as D (6 bases). The CDR3 runs to 14 residues. The germline CDR1 and CDR2 sequences are SGHTA and FQGNSA. Trimming removed 2 bases at V and 5 bases at J, with 12 bases between. Written as DNA, the CDR3 is TGTGCCAGCAGCTTAATGGGGGCAAGAACTGAAGCTTTCTTT. Encoded protein: CASSLMGARTEAFF.

The V gene is TRBV10-3, the J gene TRBJ2-2, with TRBD2 matching 14 bases. From germline, CDR1 is ENHRY and CDR2 SYGVKD. V lost 2 bases to trimming and J lost 7 bases; unmatched junction nucleotides: 3. This CDR3 spans 16 amino acids. The CDR3: CAISEGLAGGDGELFF. Here the CDR3 DNA reads TGTGCCATCAGTGAGGGACTAGCGGGAGGCGACGGGGAGCTGTTTTTT.

The V call is TRBV28, the J call TRBJ2-2; TRBD2 aligns across 7 bases. The CDR3 has 17 residues. V was pared by 4 bases and J by 4 bases, with 12 bases of the junction left unmatched. Per germline, CDR1 MDHEN and CDR2 SYDVKM. The CDR3 coding sequence is TGTGCCAGCAGTTCGTACCTAGCGGCCTTAACCACCGGGGAGCTGTTTTTT. Translation gives CASSSYLAALTTGELFF.

The V and J genes are TRBV27 and TRBJ1-5; D is unclear. The germline CDR1 and CDR2 sequences are MNHEY and SMNVEV (reference sequence). Trimming took off 4 bases at V and 4 bases at J, with 5 bases between the two ends. The CDR3 has 12 residues. The CDR3 loop is CASSSQNQPQHF. The CDR3 bases are TGTGCCAGCAGTTCCCAAAATCAGCCCCAGCATTTT.

The rearrangement joins TRBV5-1 to TRBJ2-1; 7 bases align to TRBD2. Germline CDR1 and CDR2: SGHRS and YFSETQ. The junction had 5 bases not matched to a gene; V was cut back by 0 bases and J by 2 bases. CDR3 length: 16 amino acids. The CDR3 spells CASSLGGSNTYNEQFF. DNA for the CDR3: TGCGCCAGCAGCTTGGGCGGGAGTAACACCTACAATGAGCAGTTCTTC.

The V call is TRBV2, the J call TRBJ1-1, with 8 bases identical to TRBD1. Germline V lookup: CDR1 SNHLY, CDR2 FYNNEI. Trimming cost V 10 bases and J 5 bases; bases outside gene matches: 9. CDR3 length equals 13 residues. CDR3 nucleotide sequence: TGTGCCATCAATATACAGGGGGAGACTGAAGCTTTCTTT. As protein: CAINIQGETEAFF.

This chain uses TRBV28 with TRBJ2-1; TRBD2 aligns across 10 bases. Looked up from germline, CDR1 is MDHEN and CDR2 is SYDVKM. J lost 6 bases, V lost 7 bases, and 9 bases had no gene match. The CDR3 is made up of 15 amino acids. CDR3 sequence (DNA): TGTGCCAGCACCCCCGGGCTAGCGGGAGTCAATGAGCAGTTCTTC. Protein sequence: CASTPGLAGVNEQFF.

The V gene is TRBV18, the J gene TRBJ1-5; D gene unclear. Germline-derived CDR1 and CDR2 are KGHSH and LQKENI. This CDR3 contains 15 residues. The V and J ends lost 3 bases and 1 base respectively, with 10 bases between them. Here the CDR3 DNA reads TGTGCCAGCTCACCCCCTGGAGGGAGCAATCAGCCCCAGCATTTT. The encoded protein is CASSPPGGSNQPQHF.

This chain links TRBV19 with TRBJ2-6, with 8 bases aligning to TRBD1. The CDR3 is made up of 17 amino acids. J gave up 0 bases and V 5 bases, and 6 bases lay outside the gene matches. From germline, CDR1 is LNHDA and CDR2 SQIVND (reference sequence). CDR3 DNA: TGTGCCAGTAGTTATCCGGGACAGGCCTCTGGGGCCAACGTCCTGACTTTC. This encodes CASSYPGQASGANVLTF.

The rearrangement joins TRBV7-8 to TRBJ1-1, with D perhaps matching TRBD1 (6 bases). The CDR3 runs to 15 residues. Looked up from germline, CDR1 is SGHVS and CDR2 is FQNEAQ. Between the trimmed V and J ends, which lost 1 base and 3 bases, there was a span of 12 bases. CDR3 bases: TGTGCCAGCAGCTTAGATGGGGGCGGGTACACTGAAGCTTTCTTT. It encodes CASSLDGGGYTEAFF.

This chain uses TRBV28 with TRBJ1-6; D possibly corresponds to TRBD1 (6 bases). The germline CDR1 and CDR2 sequences are MDHEN and SYDVKM. The CDR3 totals 14 residues. V was clipped by 3 bases and J by 10 bases, with 13 bases between them. CDR3 residues: CASSFGRGKSPLHF. DNA for the CDR3: TGTGCCAGCAGTTTTGGCAGGGGAAAATCACCCCTCCACTTT.